This T cell receptor (beta chain) was sequenced in a study of cytomegalovirus exposure and HLA in healthy donors. V lost 3 bases to trimming and J lost 7 bases, with 20 bases between them. The CDR3 covers 16 residues. The germline V gene has CDR1 LGHNA and CDR2 YSLEER. Primers for the PCR totalled 60 Vbeta and 13 Jbeta. Profiling relied on immunoSEQ multiplex PCR, and the TCRdb table lists in-frame clones only, not all of them. The table records fewer than 200,000 clones, 80% of them present only once. Source material: PBMCs. The rearrangement uses TRBV4-3 and TRBJ2-3; no clear D. The sequence derives from a woman aged 50 to 65 in good health and CMV-seropositive. The CDR3: CASSQGVIGSVYTQYF. As DNA, the CDR3 is TGCGCCAGCAGCCAGGGCGTTATTGGATCCGTGTATACGCAGTATTTT.